This T cell receptor (beta chain) was recovered during a study of CD8 T cells in ankylosing spondylitis. This CDR3 has 16 amino acids. Germline V gives CDR1 LGHNA, CDR2 YNFKEQ. Trimming cost V 0 bases and J 1 base; bases outside gene matches: 4. TCRdb reprocessed the 5' RACE reads with MiXCR, giving one entry per CDR3 protein. The repertoire holds about 500,000 distinct CDR3 sequences, with approximately 11% as singletons. This clonotype was counted only a few times. Antigen specificity is unknown. Points from the study as a whole: Reportedly, matched ankylosing spondylitis synovial fluid was significantly enriched for disease-linked clones. In reactive arthritis synovial fluid and blood, some motif variants had been reported before. In peripheral blood, disease-linked CD8+ clones occurred at relatively low frequencies. A motif of 7 to 9 highly homologous TCR beta variants was seen as apparently characteristic of ankylosing spondylitis blood.

The clonotype originates from a male donor with ankylosing spondylitis. Source material: blood, either unsorted or a sorted T cell fraction (not recorded which). The J gene is TRBJ2-5, the V gene TRBV4-2, with 8 bases fitting TRBD2. CDR3 DNA: TGTGCCAGCAGCCAAGATCTTAGCGGGGCCCAAGAGACCCAGTACTTC. The encoded protein is CASSQDLSGAQETQYF.